The entry below gives a single T cell receptor (beta chain) sequence along with its context. The antigen is not known. Naive CD4+ T cells were purified with Tregs depleted by CD25. Findings of the study overall: Tumor-infiltrating Treg TCR alpha and beta sequences overlapped most with tumor naive CD4+ T cells, then blood naive. Tumor memory CD4+ T cell TCR gene usage clustered with blood and lymph node memory CD4+ cells and lymph node naive CD4+ cells.

CDR3 length equals 12 residues. V lost 4 bases, J lost 14 bases, and 12 bases lay in between. The germline V gene encodes CDR1 SGHTA and CDR2 FQGNSA. Constant-region reverse primers amplified full-length variable regions, followed by semi-nested Nested Universal Primer A PCR. TCRdb re-called the 5' RACE reads with MiXCR, one entry per CDR3 protein. The sample consists of 55,000 to 75,000 distinct CDR3 sequences, around 30% of them appearing once. The gene calls are TRBV7-2 and TRBJ1-6, with no clear D. The receptor's source is a female donor with breast cancer. Sequencing was performed on tumor-infiltrating naive CD4+ T cells sorted from the breast tumor. The subset here: naive CD4+ T cells, CD4+CD45RA+CD25-. The CDR3: CASSSGPYTLHF. In DNA, the CDR3 is TGTGCCAGCAGCTCCGGGCCCTATACCCTCCACTTT.